This T cell receptor (beta chain) derives from a study of T-cell memory formation after mild COVID-19. Turning to the study itself: TCR clustering was largely donor specific.

Constant-segment primers were used for 5'RACE, and the resulting TCR alpha and TCR beta cDNA libraries carried sample barcodes and UMIs. Each CDR3 protein is one row after TCRdb ran MiXCR on the 5' RACE reads. The sample contains roughly 600,000 distinct CDR3 sequences, 15% to 20% of which appear only once. In the case of this clonotype: Antigen unknown.

J gave up 4 bases and V 3 bases, and 11 bases lay outside the gene matches. This CDR3 region has 16 residues. Germline V CDR1 and CDR2: SGHNT, YENEEA. General study points: Contracting clones localized mainly to CM and EM when CD4+ and mainly to EMRA when CD8+.

The chain recombines TRBV11-3 with TRBJ2-7, with 8 bases that match TRBD1. The TCR sequence derives from an adult woman who had mild COVID-19 (a few samples of this study predate the infection). Cell type and time point are not known. The sequenced material came from PBMCs or a T cell subset sorted from them (not recorded which). The CDR3 DNA reads TGTGCCAGCAGCTTCGCTTCCGGGACAGGCGAATACGAGCAGTACTTC. Translation gives CASSFASGTGEYEQYF.